Each of the 16 T cell receptor beta chains below was sequenced from the same sample in a study of T cell clusters in autoimmune cytopenias. One tube held mixed TRB-A and TRB-B primer pools for touch-down PCR. TCRdb re-called the multiplex PCR reads and shows each CDR3 protein once, DNA omitted. The sample totals fewer than 3,000 distinct CDR3 sequences; its top ten clones hold approximately 27%. TRB was amplified from about 250 ng of peripheral blood genomic DNA per sample. The specimen was peripheral blood. The receptors here all came from a human donor with an autoimmune cytopenia or autoimmune hepatitis (not recorded which).

By frequency, this clonotype is medium-sized. The rearrangement joins TRBV12-3 or TRBV12-4 to TRBJ1-1. The CDR3 totals 13 residues. The CDR3 protein is CASSSLLLTEAFF.

Judged by frequency, this clonotype is medium-sized. The chain carries TRBV18 and TRBJ1-4; TCRdb reports TRBD1, a call that lacks DNA to check it against. This CDR3 is 15 amino acids long. CDR1 and CDR2 from the germline V gene are KGHSH and LQKENI. This CDR3 reads CASSRSGTGNEKLFF.

The chain joins TRBV4-2 to TRBJ2-3; TCRdb returns TRBD2, unconfirmable since there is no DNA. Germline CDR1 reads LGHNA; CDR2 reads YNFKEQ. This CDR3 spans 15 amino acids. The CDR3: CASSLISGSSDTQYF.

This clonotype is deemed medium-sized by its frequency. The chain employs TRBV6-6 and TRBJ1-6; the D call of TRBD1 rests on TCRdb alone, since no DNA is present to check it. The CDR3 has 15 amino acids. CDR1 is MNHNY, CDR2 SVGAGI, per germline (reference sequence). The CDR3 is CASRGQGSYNSPLHF.

This clonotype counts as medium-sized by frequency. The chain is built from TRBV20-1 and TRBJ2-5; the TCRdb D gene call, TRBD2, has no DNA to confirm it. CDR1 is DFQATT, CDR2 SNEGSKA, per germline (reference sequence). This CDR3 is built from 16 residues. The CDR3 region is CSALLLQTEYQETQYF.

The genes are TRBV30 and TRBJ1-1. Per germline, CDR1 GTSNPN and CDR2 SVGIG (reference sequence). The CDR3 sequence is 11 residues long. CDR3 protein: CAWRWATEAFF.

This clonotype is called medium-sized based on its frequency. The genes are TRBV27 and TRBJ2-2. The CDR3 loop spans 14 amino acids. Germline assignment: CDR1 MNHEY and CDR2 SMNVEV (reference sequence). This chain's CDR3 is CASSLSTTPGELFF.

This clonotype is classed as medium-sized (0.01 to 0.1%) by frequency. This chain links TRBV10-3 with TRBJ2-1; there is no DNA to check the TCRdb D call of TRBD2. Germline V gives CDR1 ENHRY, CDR2 SYGVKD. This CDR3 has 17 residues. CDR3: CAISEVVFSGRDNEQFF.

This clonotype is medium-sized by frequency. J is TRBJ1-5 and V is TRBV7-9; TCRdb names TRBD1, which stays unverified in the absence of DNA. The CDR3 consists of 15 residues. The germline V gene has CDR1 SEHNR and CDR2 FQNEAQ (reference sequence). The CDR3 loop is CASSSTEGGNQPQHF.

This clonotype is labeled large (0.1 to 1%) based on frequency. The V and J genes are TRBV6-2 or TRBV6-3 and TRBJ1-1. CDR1 and CDR2 from the germline V gene are MNHEY and SVGEGT. The CDR3 has 12 residues. CDR3 amino acids: CASSYGRTEAFF.

This clonotype is labeled medium-sized based on frequency. This chain joins TRBV7-9 and TRBJ2-1; with no DNA, the TCRdb D assignment of TRBD1 cannot be verified. Per the germline V gene, CDR1 is SEHNR and CDR2 is FQNEAQ (reference sequence). The CDR3 runs 14 residues. CDR3 amino acids: CASSFGTVYNEQFF.

This clonotype counts as medium-sized (0.01 to 0.1%) by frequency. The rearrangement links TRBV5-6 to TRBJ2-2. Germline V gene data show CDR1 as SGHDT and CDR2 as YYEEEE. The CDR3 has 12 amino acids. The CDR3 loop reads CASSRLAGELFF.

This clonotype is classed as medium-sized (0.01 to 0.1%) by frequency. The rearrangement joins TRBV7-6 to TRBJ2-1; without DNA, the TCRdb call of TRBD1 cannot be checked. The V gene's germline CDR1 is SGHVS and CDR2 FNYEAQ. CDR3 length: 14 amino acids. The CDR3 is CASGAAQPGNEQFF.

Measured by frequency, this clonotype is medium-sized. The V gene is TRBV24-1, the J gene TRBJ1-2; lacking DNA, the TRBD1 call made by TCRdb goes unchecked. The germline CDR1 and CDR2 sequences are KGHDR and SFDVKD. The CDR3 contains 13 residues. The CDR3 region is CATSDPYRGGYTF.

The genes are TRBV7-9 and TRBJ2-5. CDR1 is SEHNR and CDR2 is FQNEAQ in the germline V gene (reference sequence). CDR3 length: 13 amino acids. CDR3 loop: CASSSRGPETQYF. Full variable domain (remainder filled in from reference TRBV7-9 and TRBJ2-5): DTGVSQNPRHKITKRGQNVTFRCDPISEHNRLYWYRQTLGQGPEFLTYFQNEAQLEKSRLLSDRFSAERPKGSFSTLEIQRTEQGDSAMYLCASSSRGPETQYFGPGTRLLVL.

This clonotype registers medium-sized by frequency. The rearrangement joins TRBV12-3 or TRBV12-4 to TRBJ2-3. The CDR3 is 15 amino acids. Here the CDR3 reads CASSLFGLLTDTQYF.